This TCR beta chain was retrieved from a study of technical replicates of blood from several donors (dated by TCRdb to about 2017). For this clone: It lacks a known antigen. No base quality values were provided; no much bigger clone lies one nucleotide off.

V loses 8 bases of germline sequence and J loses 10 bases, and the interval between the two ends is 11 bases. The CDR3 sequence holds 10 residues, the cysteine and phenylalanine included. The kept DNA is CDR3 alone, 30 bases in frame from the first base. Based on the germline V gene (reference sequence), the CDR1 and CDR2 sequences are MNHEY and SMNVEV. To prepare the library, the immunoSEQ multiplex PCR assay was applied. TCRdb's version of the immuneACCESS table is confined to in-frame rearrangements and falls short of the full clone set. An unresolved V gene accounts for under half of the shortfall where checked; the remainder is of unknown origin. The sample table holds tens of thousands of clones, of which over 85% were seen once. The ten most abundant clones make up around 0.34% of the sample.

The rearrangement joined TRBV27 to TRBJ1-1; perhaps TRBD1 is the D gene, with 6 bases matching. The material sequenced was T cells isolated from PBMCs. The source is a human donor in good health. The base sequence is TGTGCCAGCGGACAGAGGCGAGCTTTCTTT. It translates as CASGQRRAFF.